This T cell receptor (beta chain) was documented in a study of cytomegalovirus exposure and HLA in healthy donors. About the research overall: Assignment to the Caucasian-associated ancestry cluster applied to approximately 79% of the roughly 410 genotyped donors. General study results and limits: A missense DCLRE1C variant was associated with V- and J-gene trimming of TCR beta chains in a later analysis, and an independent cohort replicated the association.

The CDR3 sequence is 16 residues long. Trimming cost V 4 bases and J 6 bases; bases outside gene matches: 11. Germline values: CDR1 SGDLS, CDR2 YYNGEE. Remarks on this clone: Its antigen is unidentified.

PCR primers comprised 60 Vbeta and 13 Jbeta primers. TCRdb's table, derived via immunoSEQ multiplex PCR, lists solely in-frame clones and lacks some. Of under 140,000 clones listed, 80% are singletons. Material: PBMCs. The V call is TRBV9, the J call TRBJ2-4; TRBD2 matches at 9 bases. The source is a woman aged 55 to 70 in good health and CMV-seropositive. In DNA, the CDR3 is TGTGCCAGCAGCCCCCAGGCGGGGGGGCGCATAAACATTCAGTACTTC. Protein sequence: CASSPQAGGRINIQYF.